The 7 T cell receptor beta chains below were found in one sample sequenced in a study of human CD8 memory T cell subsets. A UMI-labeled 5' RACE approach was the method that produced the TCR beta libraries. TCRdb re-called the 5' RACE reads and catalogs CDR3 proteins one per entry, DNA excluded. This table lists 6,500 to 10,000 distinct CDR3 sequences. Material for sequencing was CD8+ T cells from PBMCs. The receptor set was obtained from a human donor in good health.

The chain recombines TRBV4-3 with TRBJ2-1; TCRdb's D gene call, TRBD2, goes unchecked for lack of DNA. CDR1 and CDR2 (germline): LGHNA, YSLEER. The length of the CDR3 is 15 residues. The CDR3 protein is CASSPEGGTYNEQFF.

The chain couples TRBV9 to TRBJ2-3; the D gene TCRdb calls, TRBD1, cannot be checked with no DNA. From germline, CDR1 is SGDLS and CDR2 YYNGEE. The CDR3 totals 14 residues. The CDR3: CASSAGQGPDTQYF. The full variable domain, rest sourced from reference TRBV9 and TRBJ2-3, is DSGVTQTPKHLITATGQRVTLRCSPRSGDLSVYWYQQSLDQGLQFLIQYYNGEERAKGNILERFSAQQFPDLHSELNLSSLELGDSALYFCASSAGQGPDTQYFGPGTRLTVL.

V and J are TRBV7-2 and TRBJ2-7; TCRdb picks TRBD2, but there is no DNA to check that call. Germline V CDR1 and CDR2: SGHTA, FQGNSA. The CDR3 has 15 residues. The CDR3 reads CASSYTSGSYYEQYF.

This clonotype counts as medium-sized by frequency. CDR3 loop: CATSSTRDSNTGELFF. The chain carries TRBV15 and TRBJ2-2; TCRdb lists TRBD1, though no DNA is available to test this call. The CDR3 consists of 16 residues. Per the germline V gene, CDR1 is LNHNV and CDR2 is YYDKDF (reference sequence). Full variable domain (remainder filled in from reference TRBV15 and TRBJ2-2): DAMVIQNPRYQVTQFGKPVTLSCSQTLNHNVMYWYQQKSSQAPKLLFHYYDKDFNNEADTPDNFQSRRPNTSFCFLDIRSPGLGDTAMYLCATSSTRDSNTGELFFGEGSRLTVL.

The rearrangement links TRBV5-5 to TRBJ2-7. This CDR3 comprises 14 residues. The germline CDR1 and CDR2 sequences are SGHKS and YYEKEE (reference sequence). CDR3 in amino acids: CASSLGLDSYEQYF.

The genes are TRBV19 and TRBJ2-1. CDR1 and CDR2 (germline): LNHDA, SQIVND (reference sequence). The CDR3 covers 16 residues. The CDR3 protein is CASSISVGSSYNEQFF.

In terms of frequency, this clonotype is medium-sized. The rearrangement links TRBV7-9 to TRBJ2-2. The germline gives CDR1 SEHNR, CDR2 FQNEAQ (reference sequence). This CDR3 contains 12 residues. The CDR3: CASSLAVEELFF.